This T cell receptor beta chain was identified in a study of PD-1 blockade in classical Hodgkin lymphoma. At the level of the study: Nivolumab dosing for patients was 3 mg/kg, administered intravenously every 2 weeks. Study findings and constraints: Unlike CD8+ TCR diversity, which did not rise significantly by C4D1, CD4+ TCR diversity did. Differences between repertoires have undefined causes, possibly disease activity or prior therapy.

The method was immunoSEQ multiplex PCR; TCRdb's version includes in-frame clones alone and lacks a portion of them. The data hold approximately 21,000 clones, with more than 70% observed a single time. The CDR3 has 15 residues. Per the germline V gene, CDR1 is SGHNT and CDR2 is YYREEE (reference sequence). V was clipped by 4 bases and J by 6 bases, with 16 bases between them. This clone has only one observation. Antigen unknown. As for time point: cycle 4 day 1 (C4D1), after 6 weeks of nivolumab. Brentuximab vedotin exposure varied among the patients, all of whom had relapsed after autologous stem cell transplantation.

The clonotype originates from a human donor with classical Hodgkin lymphoma. The sequencing here drew on peripheral blood mononuclear cells (PBMCs), taken before the fourth cycle of nivolumab. The chain has TRBV5-4 and TRBJ2-2; either TRBD1 or TRBD2 may fit D (6 bases each). The CDR3 here is CASSPGGTRAGELFF. In DNA, the CDR3 is TGTGCCAGCAGCCCCGGCGGGACAAGGGCCGGGGAGCTGTTTTTT.